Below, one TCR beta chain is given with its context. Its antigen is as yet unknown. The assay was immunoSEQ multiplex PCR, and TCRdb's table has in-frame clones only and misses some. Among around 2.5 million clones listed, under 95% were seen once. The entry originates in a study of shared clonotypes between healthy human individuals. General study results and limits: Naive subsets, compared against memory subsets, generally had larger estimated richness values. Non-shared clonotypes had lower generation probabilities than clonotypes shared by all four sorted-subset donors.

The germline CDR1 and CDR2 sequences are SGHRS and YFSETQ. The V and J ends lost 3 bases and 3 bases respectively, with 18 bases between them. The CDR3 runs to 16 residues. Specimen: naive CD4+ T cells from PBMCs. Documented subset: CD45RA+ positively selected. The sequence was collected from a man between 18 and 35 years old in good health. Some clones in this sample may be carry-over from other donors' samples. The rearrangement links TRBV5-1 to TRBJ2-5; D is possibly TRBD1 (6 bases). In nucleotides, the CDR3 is TGCGCCAGCAGCTCTTCCCCGGGACAAGGGAAAGAGACCCAGTACTTC. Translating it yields CASSSSPGQGKETQYF. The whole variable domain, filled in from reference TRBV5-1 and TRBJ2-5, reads KAGVTQTPRYLIKTRGQQVTLSCSPISGHRSVSWYQQTPGQGLQFLFEYFSETQRNKGNFPGRFSGRQFSNSRSEMNVSTLELGDSALYLCASSSSPGQGKETQYFGPGTRLLVL.